A single sample is the source of the 30 T cell receptor beta chains below, sequenced in a study of post-analysis software for immune sequencing data. Study results and limitations: The five TRBV segments detected at higher frequency in patients than in controls included TRBV5-6, TRBV5-1 and TRBV20-1.

The authors incorporated unique molecular identifiers into the TCR beta cDNA libraries. TCRdb re-called the PCR reads with MiXCR, one entry per CDR3 protein. Counted here are about 210,000 distinct CDR3 sequences, 29% occurring once; the ten biggest clones make up approximately 3%. These receptors are not linked to any known antigen. The source material was blood. Receptors originate from a girl aged 2-17 years with multiple sclerosis.

The CDR3 loop is CASSRGVAEAFF. The CDR3 DNA follows: TGTGCCAGCAGCCGGGGGGTCGCTGAAGCTTTCTTT. The V call is TRBV6-5, the J call TRBJ1-1; tentative D call: TRBD1 (5 bases). Germline-derived CDR1 and CDR2 are MNHEY and SVGAGI. Trimming stripped 6 bases from V and 6 bases from J, with 11 bases between. The CDR3 runs to 12 residues.

This chain connects TRBV30 to TRBJ2-3; TRBD1 aligns across 8 bases. The V gene's germline CDR1 is GTSNPN and CDR2 SVGIG (reference sequence). The CDR3 runs to 14 residues. V trimming: 4 bases; J trimming: 1 base; junction bases outside the gene matches: 4. The CDR3 here is CAWTQGVGTDTQYF. CDR3 sequence (DNA): TGTGCCTGGACACAGGGGGTTGGCACAGATACGCAGTATTTT.

At least ten counts were recorded for this clonotype. A read error may account for a junction end that differs from germline. The CDR3 is CASSLGLATDTQYF. CDR3 DNA sequence: TGCGCCAGCAGCTTAGGGCTAGCAACAGATACGCAGTATTTT. The J gene is TRBJ2-3, the V gene TRBV7-2; D is perhaps TRBD2 (5 bases). The CDR3 is 14 amino acids. Germline V lookup: CDR1 SGHTA, CDR2 FQGNSA. Full variable domain (rest looked up from reference TRBV7-2 and TRBJ2-3): GAGVSQSPSNKVTEKGKDVELRCDPISGHTALYWYRQSLGQGLEFLIYFQGNSAPDKSGLPSDRFSAERTGGSVSTLTIQRTQQEDSAVYLCASSLGLATDTQYFGPGTRLTVL.

This clonotype showed up many times. The chain is built from TRBV6-2 or TRBV6-3 and TRBJ1-6, with a tentative D call TRBD1 (5 bases). The CDR3 contains 19 residues. Germline CDR1 is MNHEY and CDR2 is SVGEGT. Trimming left V 6 bases short and J 7 bases short, with 28 bases between. The CDR3: CASRLPVPRRGVWNSPLHF. In nucleotides, the CDR3 is TGTGCCAGCAGACTCCCCGTGCCCCGACGAGGGGTTTGGAATTCACCCCTCCACTTT.

This clonotype occurred many times. This rearrangement joins TRBV6-5 to TRBJ1-2; 7 bases are a match to TRBD1. This CDR3 is built from 13 residues. CDR1 is MNHEY and CDR2 is SVGAGI in the germline V gene. J lost 4 bases, V lost 6 bases, and 5 bases had no gene match. The CDR3: CASRPDRAYGYTF. CDR3 DNA: TGTGCCAGCAGACCTGACAGGGCCTATGGCTACACCTTC.

To note about this clonotype: This could be a read error, since a much larger clone is one nucleotide away. The chain combines TRBV10-3 with TRBJ2-1; 9 bases line up with TRBD1. The CDR3 runs 15 residues. Germline V gene data show CDR1 as ENHRY and CDR2 as SYGVKD. CDR3 region: CAVSPGQGIYNEQFF. The CDR3 nucleotides read TGTGCCGTCAGCCCCGGACAGGGGATCTACAATGAGCAGTTCTTC.

This clonotype was counted many times. J is TRBJ2-7 and V is TRBV20-1; D unclear. CDR1 and CDR2 from the germline V gene are DFQATT and SNEGSKA (reference sequence). This CDR3 spans 13 amino acids. V lost 3 bases and J lost 3, with 12 bases in between. The CDR3 DNA is TGCAGTGCTAGGTGCACCGAGTGCTACGAGCAGTACTTC. Protein: CSARCTECYEQYF.

This clonotype turned up a few times. A much bigger clone sits one base away, suggesting this may be a read error. V is TRBV12-3 or TRBV12-4 and J is TRBJ2-3; TRBD2 is a possible D gene (5 bases). The CDR3 consists of 15 residues. CDR3 in DNA: TGTGCCAGCAGTTTGTACATTCCTAGCACAGATGCGCAGTATTTT. Residues: CASSLYIPSTDAQYF.

This clonotype was seen repeatedly, ten times or more. The chain employs TRBV7-2 and TRBJ2-1, with unresolved D. The germline CDR1 and CDR2 sequences are SGHTA and FQGNSA. The CDR3 is 17 residues long. V gave up 6 bases and J gave up 0 bases, with 18 bases separating them. CDR3 residues: CASSLRPPRRSYNEQFF. CDR3 coding DNA: TGTGCCAGCAGTCTGCGGCCTCCCCGGCGCTCCTACAATGAGCAGTTCTTC.

A word on this clonotype: This may be a read error, as it is one base from a much larger clone. V is TRBV5-1 and J is TRBJ1-5, with D unresolved. This CDR3 has 15 residues. The V gene's germline CDR1 is SGHRS and CDR2 YFSETQ. V lost 4 bases and J lost 2, with 13 bases in between. CDR3 sequence: CASSRDSVGNQPQHF. The DNA of the CDR3 is TGCGCCAGCAGCCGAGACTCCGTCGGCAATCAGCCCCAGCATTTT.

The CDR3 reads CSARDARGPGRGNQPQHF. The CDR3 DNA reads TGCAGTGCTAGAGATGCGAGGGGCCCTGGCCGTGGCAATCAGCCCCAGCATTTT. The gene calls are TRBV20-1 and TRBJ1-5; perhaps TRBD1 as D (5 bases). The CDR3 extends over 18 amino acids. Germline V lookup: CDR1 DFQATT, CDR2 SNEGSKA (reference sequence). Trimming shortened V by 0 bases and J by 2 bases, and 20 bases separated the two germline ends.

This clonotype was detected once. This may come from a read error, since a much larger clone is one base off. This chain uses TRBV29-1 with TRBJ2-1; the D call may be TRBD1 or TRBD2 (6 bases each). Per the germline V gene, CDR1 is SQVTM and CDR2 is ANQGSEA. The CDR3 totals 14 residues. Trimming removed 6 bases from V and 1 base from J, with 13 bases in between. As DNA, the CDR3 is TGCAGCGTCTTGGGGGGCAGTTCCTACAATGAGCAGTTCTTC. This encodes CSVLGGSSYNEQFF.

This clonotype was observed many times. The CDR3 DNA sequence: TGTGCCAGCAGCTCCGACAGCTCCTACGAGCAGTACTTC. Its translation: CASSSDSSYEQYF. The chain recombines TRBV3-1 with TRBJ2-7, with D tentatively TRBD1 (5 bases). V lost 5 bases to trimming and J lost 0 bases, with 8 bases between them. Germline V gene data show CDR1 as LGHDT and CDR2 as YNNKEL (reference sequence). This CDR3 region has 13 residues.

The CDR3 spells CASSSLAGDRTDTQYF. The CDR3 nucleotides read TGTGCCAGCAGCTCACTAGCGGGGGACCGCACAGATACGCAGTATTTT. This sequence joins TRBV5-4 and TRBJ2-3; TRBD2 matches at 11 bases. Losses at the gene ends were 3 bases for V and 1 base for J; bases not matched to a gene: 4. The CDR3 is 16 amino acids. The germline V gene encodes CDR1 SGHNT and CDR2 YYREEE (reference sequence).

Of note for this clonotype: Given a much more abundant clone one base away, this may be a read error. The genes are TRBV20-1 and TRBJ1-2; D is perhaps TRBD1 (6 bases). CDR3 length: 13 amino acids. CDR1 DFQATT and CDR2 SNEGSKA come from the germline V gene (reference sequence). V was clipped by 5 bases and J by 8 bases, with 18 bases between them. The CDR3 bases are TGCAGTGCTGAACTGAGGGCAGGGGTAGGCTACACCTTC. This translates into CSAELRAGVGYTF.

This clonotype was detected only a few times. It may be a read error: a sequence one base away is much more abundant. The chain couples TRBV4-2 to TRBJ2-1; TRBD2 matches 10 bases. Per germline, CDR1 LGHNA and CDR2 YNFKEQ. The CDR3 consists of 16 residues. J was trimmed by 10 bases and V by 0 bases; bases with no gene match: 9. Here the CDR3 DNA reads TGTGCCAGCAGCCAAGATTTGCCTAGCGGGAGCAACGAGCAGTTCTTC. Translating gives CASSQDLPSGSNEQFF.

Remarks on this clonotype: With a much larger clone just one base away, this may be a read error. Without the conserved terminal phenylalanine or tryptophan, this CDR3 likely stems from a read error. The rearrangement uses TRBV28 and TRBJ2-7; 8 nucleotides line up with TRBD1. Trimming took 5 bases from V and 5 from J; bases not matched to a gene: 8. The CDR3 sequence is 14 residues long. Germline values: CDR1 MDHEN, CDR2 SYDVKM. CDR3 DNA: TGTGCCAGCAGTATCCCAGGGGGCGCGGACGAGCAGTACCTC. Encoded protein: CASSIPGGADEQYL.

This clonotype showed up just once. The V and J genes are TRBV7-9 and TRBJ2-7; 9 bases match TRBD2. The assigned J gene may be wrong: the sequence end matches TRBJ2-5 better. There are 15 residues in the CDR3. Germline loops: CDR1 SEHNR, CDR2 FQNEAQ (reference sequence). The CDR3 sequence: CASSLEGLAEETQYF. The CDR3 nucleotides read TGTGCCAGCAGCTTAGAGGGACTAGCTGAAGAGACCCAGTACTTC.

This clonotype was counted only a few times. The chain couples TRBV12-3 or TRBV12-4 to TRBJ2-7; 11 bases line up with TRBD1. With V trimmed by 6 bases and J by 4 bases, 5 bases remained unmatched. CDR3 length equals 14 residues. Here the CDR3 DNA reads TGTGCCAGCAGGACCGGGACAGGGGGATACGAGCAGTACTTC. It specifies CASRTGTGGYEQYF.

This clonotype was recorded a few times. V and J are TRBV2 and TRBJ2-3, with TRBD2 matching 14 bases. Germline-derived CDR1 and CDR2 are SNHLY and FYNNEI. CDR3 length: 14 amino acids. J was trimmed by 10 bases and V by 7 bases; bases with no gene match: 7. The CDR3 sequence is CASTGTSGSRAQYF. In DNA form, the CDR3 reads TGTGCCAGCACGGGGACTAGCGGGAGTCGGGCGCAGTATTTT.

This chain connects TRBV12-3 or TRBV12-4 to TRBJ2-1; a possible D gene is TRBD2 (5 bases). The CDR3 sequence is 12 residues long. Trimming pared 0 bases from V and 10 bases from J, leaving 7 bases between. The CDR3 is CASSLAEAEQFF. CDR3 nucleotides: TGTGCCAGCAGTTTAGCGGAGGCAGAGCAGTTCTTC.

This clonotype was observed a handful of times. V and J are TRBV30 and TRBJ2-7; D perhaps matches TRBD1 (6 bases). CDR3 size: 13 residues. From germline, CDR1 is GTSNPN and CDR2 SVGIG (reference sequence). V lost 0 bases and J 5 bases, leaving 11 bases between the germline ends. CDR3 bases: TGTGCCTGGAGTGTGGGGGCGTCGAACGAGCAGTACTTC. Translated, it gives CAWSVGASNEQYF.

This clonotype was counted only a few times. Written as DNA, the CDR3 is TGCGCCAGCAGCTTGGGGGCTAACGAAGCTTTCTTT. This sequence encodes CASSLGANEAFF. The chain combines TRBV5-1 with TRBJ1-1; D gene ambiguous. This CDR3 spans 12 amino acids. V lost 0 bases, J lost 8 bases, and 8 bases lay in between. CDR1 and CDR2 from the germline V gene are SGHRS and YFSETQ.

CDR3 sequence (DNA): TGTGCCCGGTCCGGCAGGGGGGAGACTGAAGCTTTCTTT. Translating it yields CARSGRGETEAFF. This rearrangement joins TRBV30 to TRBJ1-1; the match to TRBD1 covers 7 bases. The CDR3 runs to 13 residues. J was trimmed by 5 bases and V by 8 bases; bases with no gene match: 11. CDR1 and CDR2 from the germline V gene are GTSNPN and SVGIG (reference sequence).

This clonotype was seen a handful of times. The rearrangement joins TRBV5-1 to TRBJ2-6, with D unresolved. This CDR3 is 16 amino acids long. CDR1 SGHRS and CDR2 YFSETQ come from the germline V gene. V was trimmed by 0 bases and J by 1 base, leaving 8 bases between them. Here the CDR3 reads CASSLVPISGANVLTF. CDR3 in DNA: TGCGCCAGCAGCTTGGTACCAATATCTGGGGCCAACGTCCTGACTTTC.

This clonotype showed up just a few times. The CDR3 is CASSPDRGEPQHF. The CDR3 bases are TGTGCCAGCAGCCCCGACCGGGGCGAGCCCCAGCATTTT. The V gene is TRBV14, the J gene TRBJ1-5; possibly TRBD1 for D (5 bases). Germline loops: CDR1 SGHDN, CDR2 FVKESK. Trimming took off 4 bases at V and 8 bases at J, with 12 bases between the two ends. This CDR3 region has 13 residues.

There are many counts of this clonotype. The chain links TRBV20-1 to TRBJ2-7; unclear D gene. Germline V gene lookup returns CDR1 DFQATT and CDR2 SNEGSKA (reference sequence). The CDR3 runs 14 residues. Trimming shortened V by 3 bases and J by 2 bases, and 14 bases separated the two germline ends. DNA for the CDR3: TGCAGTGCTAGGCTAGACCCCAGTCCCTACGAGCAGTACTTC. This codes for CSARLDPSPYEQYF.

The rearrangement uses TRBV2 and TRBJ2-3; 11 bases match TRBD2. CDR3 length: 16 residues. Germline CDR1 is SNHLY and CDR2 is FYNNEI. The V gene end was trimmed by 6 bases and the J gene end by 0 bases; junction bases not matched to a gene: 5. This CDR3 reads CASRKGLAASTDTQYF. The CDR3 bases are TGTGCCAGCAGGAAGGGACTAGCGGCTAGCACAGATACGCAGTATTTT.

The V gene is TRBV14, the J gene TRBJ2-7; tentative D call: TRBD1 (6 bases). In germline, CDR1 is SGHDN, CDR2 FVKESK. This CDR3 has 15 amino acids. V was shortened by 4 bases and J by 7 bases, with 20 bases between the two germline ends. This chain's CDR3 is CASSPVSGQYNEQYF. CDR3 DNA: TGTGCCAGCAGCCCCGTCTCCGGACAGTACAATGAGCAGTACTTC. The complete variable domain, with remaining parts taken from reference TRBV14 and TRBJ2-7, reads EAGVTQFPSHSVIEKGQTVTLRCDPISGHDNLYWYRRVMGKEIKFLLHFVKESKQDESGMPNNRFLAERTGGTYSTLKVQPAELEDSGVYFCASSPVSGQYNEQYFGPGTRLTVT.

The rearrangement uses TRBV29-1 and TRBJ1-2; D unclear. Trimming took 0 bases from V and 6 from J, leaving 14 bases between them. The germline V gene has CDR1 SQVTM and CDR2 ANQGSEA. This CDR3 has 14 amino acids. The CDR3 is CSVEEEEGRNGYTF. DNA for the CDR3: TGCAGCGTTGAAGAAGAGGAGGGAAGGAATGGCTACACCTTC.